The clone carrying this T cell receptor beta chain was seen a single time. Using immunoSEQ multiplex PCR, the repertoire was profiled, and TCRdb retains in-frame clones only, with some absent. The table includes around 68,000 clones, 75% to 85% detected once. These data belong to a study of control samples from healthy donors and cancer patients. V lost 8 bases and J lost 3; bases outside the gene matches: 3. This CDR3 has 12 amino acids. Germline lookup yields CDR1 MNHEY and CDR2 SMNVEV (reference sequence). The source is a man in his 60s in good health. V and J are TRBV27 and TRBJ1-2; 7 bases agree with TRBD1. Sequenced material: blood. CDR3 loop: CASRDSYYGYTF. For the CDR3, the DNA is TGTGCCAGCCGGGACAGCTACTATGGCTACACCTTC.